This T cell receptor (beta chain) originates from a study of T cells in Graves' hyperthyroidism and ophthalmopathy. Study-wide results and caveats: A model of 13 V-J features distinguished ophthalmopathy from stable hyperthyroidism. Ophthalmopathy got predicted by the model a median roughly six months before its onset. Appearing also in blood were most of the thyroid clonotypes expanded above 0.001.

Amplification of TCR beta CDR3 regions used RNA as the template. First-round RT-PCR of the TCR CDR3 relied on the HTBI primer set. TCRdb redid the calling of the multiplex PCR reads with MiXCR, one entry per CDR3 protein. The data show roughly 500,000 distinct CDR3 sequences, around 50% seen once. V shed 7 bases and J shed 6 bases, with 9 bases lying between them. CDR3 length: 11 amino acids. The V gene's germline CDR1 is SNHLY and CDR2 FYNNEI. This clonotype was seen at least ten times. Antigen specificity is unknown. The clonotype was recovered from an adult woman with Graves' disease, either hyperthyroidism or ophthalmopathy (not recorded which). Sequencing used peripheral blood or thyroid tissue (not recorded which). The chain recombines TRBV2 with TRBJ1-1; D is unresolved. The CDR3: CASIRGAEAFF. The CDR3 nucleotides are TGTGCCAGCATACGAGGAGCTGAAGCTTTCTTT.